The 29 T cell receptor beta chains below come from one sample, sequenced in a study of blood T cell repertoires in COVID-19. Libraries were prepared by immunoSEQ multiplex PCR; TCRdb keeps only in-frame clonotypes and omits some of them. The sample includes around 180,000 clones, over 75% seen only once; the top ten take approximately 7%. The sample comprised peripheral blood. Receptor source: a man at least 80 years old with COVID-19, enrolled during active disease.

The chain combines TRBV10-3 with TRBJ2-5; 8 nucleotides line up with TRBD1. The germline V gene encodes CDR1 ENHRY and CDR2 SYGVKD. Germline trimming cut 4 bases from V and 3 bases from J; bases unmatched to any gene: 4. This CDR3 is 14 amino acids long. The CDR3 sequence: CAISGQGQEETQYF. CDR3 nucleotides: TGTGCCATCAGTGGGCAGGGACAGGAAGAGACCCAGTACTTC.

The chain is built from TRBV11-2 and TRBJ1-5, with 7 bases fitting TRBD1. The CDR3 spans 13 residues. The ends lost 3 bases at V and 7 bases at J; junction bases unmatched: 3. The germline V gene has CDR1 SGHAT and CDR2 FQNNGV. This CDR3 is CASSLPGGQPQHF. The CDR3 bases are TGTGCCAGCAGCTTGCCAGGGGGGCAGCCCCAGCATTTT.

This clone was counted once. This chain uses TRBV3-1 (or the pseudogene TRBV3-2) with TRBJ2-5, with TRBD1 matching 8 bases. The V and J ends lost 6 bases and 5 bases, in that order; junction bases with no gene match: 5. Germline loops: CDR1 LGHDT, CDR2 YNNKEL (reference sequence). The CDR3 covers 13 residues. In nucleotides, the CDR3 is TGTGCCAGCAGACCGGACAGGGCGGAGACCCAGTACTTC. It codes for CASRPDRAETQYF.

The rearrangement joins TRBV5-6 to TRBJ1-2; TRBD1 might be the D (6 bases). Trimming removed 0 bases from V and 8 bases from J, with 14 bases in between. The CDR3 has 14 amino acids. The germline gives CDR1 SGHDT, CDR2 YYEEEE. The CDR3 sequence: CASSLDRAIYGYTF. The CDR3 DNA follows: TGTGCCAGCAGCTTGGACAGGGCGATCTACGGCTACACCTTC.

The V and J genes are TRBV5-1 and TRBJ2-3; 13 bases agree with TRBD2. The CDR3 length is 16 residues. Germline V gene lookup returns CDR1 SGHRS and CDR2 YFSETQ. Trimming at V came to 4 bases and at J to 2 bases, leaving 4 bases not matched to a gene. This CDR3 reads CASSLGTSGATDTQYF. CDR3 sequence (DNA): TGCGCCAGCAGCCTTGGGACTAGCGGGGCCACAGATACGCAGTATTTT.

The CDR3 DNA is TGTGCCAGCTCACCACGGGCCGTGAGTGAAAAACTGTTTTTT. Translation: CASSPRAVSEKLFF. The V and J genes are TRBV18 and TRBJ1-4, with D hard to call. The germline gives CDR1 KGHSH, CDR2 LQKENI. The CDR3 is 14 amino acids. Between the trimmed V and J ends, which lost 1 base and 7 bases, there was a span of 10 bases.

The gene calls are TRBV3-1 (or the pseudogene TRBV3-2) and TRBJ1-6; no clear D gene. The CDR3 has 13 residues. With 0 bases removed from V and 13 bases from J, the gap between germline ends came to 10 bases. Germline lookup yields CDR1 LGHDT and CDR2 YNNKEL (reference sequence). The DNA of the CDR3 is TGTGCCAGCAGCCAAGAAGGGAGGGCCCCCCTCCACTTT. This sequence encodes CASSQEGRAPLHF.

Here the CDR3 DNA reads TGCGCCAGCAGTCGCACAGGGGGCGGCAATCAGCCCCAGCATTTT. Translating gives CASSRTGGGNQPQHF. This chain links TRBV5-1 with TRBJ1-5; 9 bases are shared with TRBD1. Germline V gives CDR1 SGHRS, CDR2 YFSETQ. CDR3 size: 15 residues. V was clipped by 5 bases and J by 2 bases; unmatched bases: 5.

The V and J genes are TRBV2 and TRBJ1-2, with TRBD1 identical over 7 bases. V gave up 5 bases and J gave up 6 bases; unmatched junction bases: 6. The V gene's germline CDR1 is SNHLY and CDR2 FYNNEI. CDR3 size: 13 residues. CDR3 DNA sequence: TGTGCCAGCAGTCCGACCGACAGGGATGGCTACACCTTC. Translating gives CASSPTDRDGYTF.

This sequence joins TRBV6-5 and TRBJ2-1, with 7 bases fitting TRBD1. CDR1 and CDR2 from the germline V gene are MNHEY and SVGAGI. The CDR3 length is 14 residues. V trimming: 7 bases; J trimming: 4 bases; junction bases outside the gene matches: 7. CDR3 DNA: TGTGCCAGCACCCTGGGACAGAAATACAATGAGCAGTTCTTC. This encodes CASTLGQKYNEQFF.

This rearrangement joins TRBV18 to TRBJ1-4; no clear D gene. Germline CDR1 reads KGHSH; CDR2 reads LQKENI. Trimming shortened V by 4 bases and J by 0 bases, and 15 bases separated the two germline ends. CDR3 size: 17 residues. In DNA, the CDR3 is TGTGCCAGCTCACACGTGCTCGCGGTTGCAACTAATGAAAAACTGTTTTTT. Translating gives CASSHVLAVATNEKLFF.

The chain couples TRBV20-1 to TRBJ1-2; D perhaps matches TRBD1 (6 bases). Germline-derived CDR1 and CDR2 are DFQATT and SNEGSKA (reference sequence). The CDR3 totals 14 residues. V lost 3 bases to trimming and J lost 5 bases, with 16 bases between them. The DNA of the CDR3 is TGCAGTGCTAGTATCACAGGGAAGGGTTATGGCTACACCTTC. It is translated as CSASITGKGYGYTF.

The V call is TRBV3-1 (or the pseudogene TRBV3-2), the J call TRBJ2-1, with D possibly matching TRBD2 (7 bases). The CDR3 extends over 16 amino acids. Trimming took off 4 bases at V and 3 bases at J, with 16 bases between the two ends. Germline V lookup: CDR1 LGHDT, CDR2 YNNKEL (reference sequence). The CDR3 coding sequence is TGTGCCAGCAGCCGTCTGGGGGGGCCCTACTACAATGAGCAGTTCTTC. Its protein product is CASSRLGGPYYNEQFF.

CDR3 DNA sequence: TGTGCCAGCAGCGCTACTAGAGGCCAAGAGACCCAGTACTTC. Its protein product is CASSATRGQETQYF. The gene calls are TRBV5-6 and TRBJ2-5; D is perhaps TRBD2 (5 bases). CDR3 length: 14 amino acids. CDR1 and CDR2 from the germline V gene are SGHDT and YYEEEE. V was cut by 4 bases and J by 1 base, with 11 bases left in between.

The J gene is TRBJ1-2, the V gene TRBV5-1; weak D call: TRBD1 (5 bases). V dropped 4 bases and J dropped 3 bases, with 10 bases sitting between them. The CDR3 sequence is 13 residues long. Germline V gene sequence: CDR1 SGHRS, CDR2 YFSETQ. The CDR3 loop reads CASSPGGDYGYTF. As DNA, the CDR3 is TGCGCCAGCAGCCCGGGGGGGGACTATGGCTACACCTTC.

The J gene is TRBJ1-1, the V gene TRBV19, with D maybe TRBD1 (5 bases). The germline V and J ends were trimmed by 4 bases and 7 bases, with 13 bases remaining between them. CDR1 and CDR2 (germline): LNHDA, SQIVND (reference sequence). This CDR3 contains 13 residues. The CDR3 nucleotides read TGTGCCAGTAGTACAAAGGAGGGGATTGAAGCTTTCTTT. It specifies CASSTKEGIEAFF.

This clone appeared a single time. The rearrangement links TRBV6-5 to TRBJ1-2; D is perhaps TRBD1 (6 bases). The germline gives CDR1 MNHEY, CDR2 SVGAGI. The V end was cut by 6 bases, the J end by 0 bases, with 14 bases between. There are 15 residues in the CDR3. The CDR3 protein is CASSLGQPSNYGYTF. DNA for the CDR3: TGTGCCAGCAGCCTTGGACAGCCGTCTAACTATGGCTACACCTTC.

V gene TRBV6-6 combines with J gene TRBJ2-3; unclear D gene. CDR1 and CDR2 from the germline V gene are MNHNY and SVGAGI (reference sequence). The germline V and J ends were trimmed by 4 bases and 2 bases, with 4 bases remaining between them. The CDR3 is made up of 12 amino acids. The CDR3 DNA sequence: TGTGCCAGCAGTTCGTCCACAGATACGCAGTATTTT. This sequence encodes CASSSSTDTQYF.

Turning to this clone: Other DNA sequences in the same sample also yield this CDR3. CDR3 region: CASSLAGINEKLFF. In DNA form, the CDR3 reads TGTGCCAGCAGCTTGGCAGGGATTAATGAAAAACTGTTTTTT. The rearrangement joins TRBV5-6 to TRBJ1-4; maybe TRBD1 (5 bases). Trimming removed 0 bases at V and 4 bases at J, with 7 bases between. The V gene's germline CDR1 is SGHDT and CDR2 YYEEEE. This CDR3 contains 14 residues.

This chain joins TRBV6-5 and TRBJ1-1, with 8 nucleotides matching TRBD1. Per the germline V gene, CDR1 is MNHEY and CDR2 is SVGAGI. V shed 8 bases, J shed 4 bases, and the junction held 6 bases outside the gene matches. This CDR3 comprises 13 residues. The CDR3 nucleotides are TGTGCCAGCGGGGGCAGGGGGCGCACTGAAGCTTTCTTT. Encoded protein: CASGGRGRTEAFF.

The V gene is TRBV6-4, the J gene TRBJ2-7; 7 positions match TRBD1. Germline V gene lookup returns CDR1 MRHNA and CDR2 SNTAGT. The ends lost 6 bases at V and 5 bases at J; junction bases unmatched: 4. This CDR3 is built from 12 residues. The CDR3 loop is CASRTGPHEQYF. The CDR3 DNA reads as TGTGCCAGCAGGACAGGGCCCCACGAGCAGTACTTC.

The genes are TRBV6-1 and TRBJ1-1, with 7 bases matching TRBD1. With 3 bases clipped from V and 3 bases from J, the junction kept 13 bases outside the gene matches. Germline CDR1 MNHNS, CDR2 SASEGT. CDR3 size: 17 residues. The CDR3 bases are TGTGCCAGCAGTGATGAGACAGGGCGAAAGGTGTACACTGAAGCTTTCTTT. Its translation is CASSDETGRKVYTEAFF.

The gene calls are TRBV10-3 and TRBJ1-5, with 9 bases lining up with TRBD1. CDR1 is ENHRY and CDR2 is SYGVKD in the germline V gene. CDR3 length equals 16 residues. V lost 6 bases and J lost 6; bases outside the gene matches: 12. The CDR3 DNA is TGTGCCATCAGCAACCGGGACAGGGAAGTAGGTCAGCCCCAGCATTTT. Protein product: CAISNRDREVGQPQHF.

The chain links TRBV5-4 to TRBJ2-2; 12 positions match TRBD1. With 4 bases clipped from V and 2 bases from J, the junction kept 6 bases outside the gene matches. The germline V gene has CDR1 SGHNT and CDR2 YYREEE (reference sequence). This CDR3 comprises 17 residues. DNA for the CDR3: TGTGCCAGCAGCCGGGGACAGGGGGCCGCTAACACCGGGGAGCTGTTTTTT. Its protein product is CASSRGQGAANTGELFF.

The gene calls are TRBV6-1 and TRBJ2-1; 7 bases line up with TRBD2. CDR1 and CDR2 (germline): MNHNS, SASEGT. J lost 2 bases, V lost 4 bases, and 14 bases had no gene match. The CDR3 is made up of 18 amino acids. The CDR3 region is CASSGRTRDLKTYNEQFF. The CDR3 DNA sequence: TGTGCCAGCAGTGGCCGGACTAGAGACCTAAAAACCTACAATGAGCAGTTCTTC.

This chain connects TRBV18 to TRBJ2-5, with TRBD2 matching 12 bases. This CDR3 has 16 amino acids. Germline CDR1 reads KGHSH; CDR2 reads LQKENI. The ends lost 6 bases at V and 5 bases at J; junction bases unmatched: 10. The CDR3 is CASSQTSGGADETQYF. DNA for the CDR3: TGTGCCAGCTCGCAGACTAGCGGGGGTGCAGACGAGACCCAGTACTTC.

The CDR3 DNA follows: TGCAGCGTTGATGCATCAGGATGGTATGGCTACACCTTC. It is translated as CSVDASGWYGYTF. The chain joins TRBV29-1 to TRBJ1-2; D is undetermined. The CDR3 contains 13 residues. V was clipped by 3 bases and J by 5 bases, with 13 bases between them. CDR1 is SQVTM, CDR2 ANQGSEA, per germline.

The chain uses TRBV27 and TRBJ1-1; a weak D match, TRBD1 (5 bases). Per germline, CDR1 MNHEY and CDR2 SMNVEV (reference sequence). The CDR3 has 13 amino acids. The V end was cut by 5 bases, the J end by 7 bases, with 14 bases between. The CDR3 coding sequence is TGTGCCAGCAGTCCCTACGGGACTCTTGAAGCTTTCTTT. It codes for CASSPYGTLEAFF.

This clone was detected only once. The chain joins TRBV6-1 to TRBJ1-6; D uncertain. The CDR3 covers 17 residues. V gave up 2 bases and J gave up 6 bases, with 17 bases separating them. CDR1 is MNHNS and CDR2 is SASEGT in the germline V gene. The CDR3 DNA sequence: TGTGCCAGCAGTGAAACAGCACTGATATCGCGTAATTCACCCCTCCACTTT. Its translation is CASSETALISRNSPLHF.